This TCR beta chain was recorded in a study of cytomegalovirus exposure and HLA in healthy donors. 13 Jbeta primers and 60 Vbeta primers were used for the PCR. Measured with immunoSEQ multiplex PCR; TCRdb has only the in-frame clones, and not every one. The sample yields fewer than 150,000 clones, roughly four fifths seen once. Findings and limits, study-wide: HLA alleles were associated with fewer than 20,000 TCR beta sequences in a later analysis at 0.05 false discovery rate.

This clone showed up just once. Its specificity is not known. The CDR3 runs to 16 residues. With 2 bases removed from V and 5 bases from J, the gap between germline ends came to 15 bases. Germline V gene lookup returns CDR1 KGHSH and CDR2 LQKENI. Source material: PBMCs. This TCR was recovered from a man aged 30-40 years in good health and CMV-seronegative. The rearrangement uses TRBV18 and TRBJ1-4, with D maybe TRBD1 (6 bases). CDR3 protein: CASSPTSRGANEKLFF. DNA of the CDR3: TGTGCCAGCTCACCAACATCTCGGGGGGCAAATGAAAAACTGTTTTTT. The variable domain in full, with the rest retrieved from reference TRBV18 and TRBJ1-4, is NAGVMQNPRHLVRRRGQEARLRCSPMKGHSHVYWYRQLPEEGLKFMVYLQKENIIDESGMPKERFSAEFPKEGPSILRIQQVVRGDSAAYFCASSPTSRGANEKLFFGSGTQLSVL.